This T cell receptor beta chain came from a study of cytomegalovirus exposure and HLA in healthy donors. J lost 1 base, V lost 2 bases, and 6 bases had no gene match. From germline, CDR1 is MNHEY and CDR2 SMNVEV (reference sequence). The CDR3 is made up of 16 amino acids. The PCR had 60 Vbeta and 13 Jbeta primers. Libraries were prepared by immunoSEQ multiplex PCR; TCRdb keeps only in-frame clonotypes and omits some of them. The sample has 150,000 to 200,000 clones; 60% to 85% are singletons. Source material: PBMCs. This chain links TRBV27 with TRBJ2-5, with 8 bases matching TRBD2. The clonotype was recovered from a female donor in good health and CMV-seronegative. The CDR3 reads CASSLVGLGSQETQYF. The CDR3 DNA is TGTGCCAGCAGTTTAGTGGGACTAGGATCCCAAGAGACCCAGTACTTC.